This T cell receptor (beta chain) stems from a study of radiation and T cells in renal cell carcinoma. Only in-frame clones appear in the TCRdb table, and some are missing; sequencing was by immunoSEQ multiplex PCR. The table records 150,000 or so clones, about 87% of them present only once. Time point: blood 4 weeks post-SBRT, at nephrectomy. Treatment given: 15 Gy SBRT to primary tumor, nephrectomy 4 weeks later. Nephrectomy followed 15 Gy stereotactic body radiation by 4 weeks. Serial blood draws occurred at baseline and 2 and 4 weeks post-SBRT. The patient's renal cell carcinoma had clear cell pathology. V gave up 5 bases and J gave up 7 bases; unmatched junction bases: 11. The CDR3 spans 15 residues. Per germline, CDR1 SGHTS and CDR2 YDEGEE.

This receptor was taken from a woman aged 50 to 60 with renal cell carcinoma. The chain links TRBV5-8 to TRBJ1-4; 7 nucleotides agree with TRBD1. The source material was blood, sampled from a patient whose treatment included radiotherapy and nephrectomy. The CDR3 here is CASRTGAGGSEKLFF. The CDR3 DNA reads TGTGCCAGCAGAACTGGGGCAGGGGGTTCTGAAAAACTGTTTTTT.